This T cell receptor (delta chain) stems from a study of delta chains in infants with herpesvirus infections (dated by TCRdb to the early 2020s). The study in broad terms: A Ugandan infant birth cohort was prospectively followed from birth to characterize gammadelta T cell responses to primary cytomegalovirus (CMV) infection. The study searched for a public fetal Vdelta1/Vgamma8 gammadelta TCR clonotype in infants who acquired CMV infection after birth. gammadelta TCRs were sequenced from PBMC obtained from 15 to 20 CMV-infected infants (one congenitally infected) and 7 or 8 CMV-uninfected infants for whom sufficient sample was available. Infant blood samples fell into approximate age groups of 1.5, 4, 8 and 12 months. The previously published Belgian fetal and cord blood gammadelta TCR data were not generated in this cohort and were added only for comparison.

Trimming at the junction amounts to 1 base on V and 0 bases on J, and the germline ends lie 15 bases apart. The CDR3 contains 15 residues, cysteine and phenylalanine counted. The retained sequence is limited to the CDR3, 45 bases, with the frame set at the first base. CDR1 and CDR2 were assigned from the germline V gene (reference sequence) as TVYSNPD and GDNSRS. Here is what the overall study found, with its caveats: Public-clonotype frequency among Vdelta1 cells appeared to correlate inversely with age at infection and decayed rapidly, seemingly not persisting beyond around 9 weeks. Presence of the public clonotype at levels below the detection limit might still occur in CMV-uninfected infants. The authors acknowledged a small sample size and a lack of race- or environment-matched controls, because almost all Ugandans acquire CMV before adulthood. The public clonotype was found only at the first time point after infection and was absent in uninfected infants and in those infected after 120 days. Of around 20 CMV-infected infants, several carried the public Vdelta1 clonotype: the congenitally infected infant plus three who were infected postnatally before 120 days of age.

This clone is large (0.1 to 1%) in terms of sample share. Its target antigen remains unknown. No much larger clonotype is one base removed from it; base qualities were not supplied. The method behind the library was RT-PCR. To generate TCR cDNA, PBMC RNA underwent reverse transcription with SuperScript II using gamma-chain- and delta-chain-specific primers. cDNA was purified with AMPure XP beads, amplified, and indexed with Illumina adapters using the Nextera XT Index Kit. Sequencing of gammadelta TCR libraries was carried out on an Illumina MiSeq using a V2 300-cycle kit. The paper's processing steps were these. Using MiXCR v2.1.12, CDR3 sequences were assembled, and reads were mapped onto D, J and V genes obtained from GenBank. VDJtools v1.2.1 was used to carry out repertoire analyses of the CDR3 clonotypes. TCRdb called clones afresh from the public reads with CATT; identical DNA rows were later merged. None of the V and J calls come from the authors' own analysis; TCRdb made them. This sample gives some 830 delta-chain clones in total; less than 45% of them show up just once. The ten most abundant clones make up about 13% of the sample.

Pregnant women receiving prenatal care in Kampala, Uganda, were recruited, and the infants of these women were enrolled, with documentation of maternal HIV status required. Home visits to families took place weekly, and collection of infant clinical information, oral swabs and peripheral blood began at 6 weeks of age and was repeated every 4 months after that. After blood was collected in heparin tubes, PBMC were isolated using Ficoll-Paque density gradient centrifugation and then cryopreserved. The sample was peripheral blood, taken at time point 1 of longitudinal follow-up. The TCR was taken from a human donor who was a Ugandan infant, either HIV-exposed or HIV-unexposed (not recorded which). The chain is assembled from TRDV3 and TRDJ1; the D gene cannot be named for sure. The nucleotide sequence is TGTGCCTTTACCCGCCCTCTAAGGTACACCGATAAACTCATCTTT. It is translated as CAFTRPLRYTDKLIF.